The 16 T cell receptor beta chains below were found in one sample sequenced in a study of T cells in Graves' hyperthyroidism and ophthalmopathy. TCR beta CDR3 regions were amplified from RNA. An initial round of RT-PCR targeting the TCR CDR3 relied on the HTBI primer set. TCRdb reprocessed the multiplex PCR reads with MiXCR, giving one entry per CDR3 protein. The sample has roughly 300,000 distinct CDR3 sequences; around a fifth are singletons. Sequenced material: blood. These receptors were obtained from a woman aged 50 to 60 with Graves' hyperthyroidism.

Concerning this clonotype itself: Possible read error: a much larger clone is one base away. The chain joins TRBV11-2 to TRBJ2-1; D perhaps matches TRBD2 (7 bases). The CDR3 extends over 15 amino acids. In germline, CDR1 is SGHAT, CDR2 FQNNGV. With 6 bases removed from V and 8 bases from J, the gap between germline ends came to 20 bases. CDR3 nucleotides: TGTGCCAGCAGTCAAAAGGGGGGGCCGGCTGATGAGCAGTTCTTC. It is translated as CASSQKGGPADEQFF.

The table lists this clonotype with many counts. The chain links TRBV7-3 to TRBJ1-6; D perhaps matches TRBD1 (5 bases). From germline, CDR1 is SGHTA and CDR2 FQGTGA. CDR3 length: 15 residues. Trimming stripped 2 bases from V and 5 bases from J, with 10 bases between. CDR3 residues: CASSLSGQDNSPLHF. DNA of the CDR3: TGTGCCAGCAGCTTATCCGGACAAGATAATTCACCCCTCCACTTT.

This clonotype was seen many times. The CDR3: CASSSDGRRDTQYF. The DNA for the CDR3 is TGTGCCAGCAGCTCAGATGGACGCCGAGATACGCAGTATTTT. The chain has TRBV7-2 and TRBJ2-3; D unresolved. Trimming shortened V by 4 bases and J by 5 bases, and 13 bases separated the two germline ends. Germline loops: CDR1 SGHTA, CDR2 FQGNSA. This CDR3 has 14 residues.

The V and J genes are TRBV12-3 or TRBV12-4 and TRBJ1-3; 12 bases match TRBD1. There are 16 residues in the CDR3. Germline trimming cut 5 bases from V and 6 bases from J; bases unmatched to any gene: 8. The CDR3 DNA reads TGTGCCAGCAGTCCCCAGGAGGGACAGGGGGCAAACACCATATATTTT. Its protein is CASSPQEGQGANTIYF.

This clonotype has a count of ten or more. The genes are TRBV3-1 and TRBJ1-5; tentative D call: TRBD1 (6 bases). CDR1 is LGHDT, CDR2 YNNKEL, per germline (reference sequence). This CDR3 has 17 residues. V was pared by 5 bases and J by 0 bases, with 17 bases between. The CDR3 loop reads CASSGGPALYSNQPQHF. CDR3 DNA: TGTGCCAGCAGCGGGGGGCCGGCCCTTTATAGCAATCAGCCCCAGCATTTT.

This clonotype appeared many times. The rearrangement links TRBV20-1 to TRBJ2-7; tentatively, D is TRBD2 (7 bases). CDR1 and CDR2 (germline): DFQATT, SNEGSKA (reference sequence). CDR3 length equals 12 residues. The CDR3, as DNA: TGCAGCGGGGGGCTAGCGAGGAACGAGCAGTACTTC. Residues: CSGGLARNEQYF.

This clonotype is a singleton in its sample. A much bigger clone sits one base away, suggesting this may be a read error. This chain connects TRBV6-4 to TRBJ1-1, with 8 bases aligning to TRBD1. The CDR3 has 15 amino acids. V lost 5 bases, J lost 4 bases, and 9 bases stayed unmatched. Per the germline V gene, CDR1 is MRHNA and CDR2 is SNTAGT. The DNA for the CDR3 is TGTGCCAGCAGTCCCTTCCGGGACAGGATCACTGAAGCTTTCTTT. Protein sequence: CASSPFRDRITEAFF.

The sample holds many counts of this clonotype. The genes are TRBV12-3 or TRBV12-4 and TRBJ2-1; TRBD2 matches 11 bases. Germline trimming cut 3 bases from V and 10 bases from J; bases unmatched to any gene: 8. The CDR3 extends over 15 amino acids. CDR3 sequence (DNA): TGTGCCAGCAGTTTTGATAGCGGGAGGGCCTCGGAGCAGTTCTTC. Its protein is CASSFDSGRASEQFF.

This clonotype was recorded many times. The V call is TRBV2, the J call TRBJ1-1; no definite D call. This CDR3 contains 14 residues. Germline V CDR1 and CDR2: SNHLY, FYNNEI. Trimming pared 3 bases from V and 1 base from J, leaving 9 bases between. The chain's CDR3 is CASSDAPSNTEAFF. CDR3 nucleotides: TGTGCCAGCAGTGACGCCCCCTCGAACACTGAAGCTTTCTTT.

The rearrangement uses TRBV3-1 and TRBJ2-1, with D perhaps matching TRBD2 (6 bases). The germline V gene encodes CDR1 LGHDT and CDR2 YNNKEL (reference sequence). Trimming left V 0 bases short and J 4 bases short, with 13 bases between. The CDR3 is 16 amino acids. Here the CDR3 DNA reads TGTGCCAGCAGCCAAGATACAGGAGGGGTGTACAATGAGCAGTTCTTC. Protein: CASSQDTGGVYNEQFF.

The chain links TRBV12-3 or TRBV12-4 to TRBJ2-7; 7 nucleotides match TRBD1. The ends lost 3 bases at V and 3 bases at J; junction bases unmatched: 5. This CDR3 spans 14 amino acids. CDR3 nucleotides: TGTGCCAGCAGTTTCGGACAGGTCGGCTACGAGCAGTACTTC. Translated, it gives CASSFGQVGYEQYF.

The chain joins TRBV5-1 to TRBJ2-1, with 12 bases fitting TRBD2. Germline V gene data show CDR1 as SGHRS and CDR2 as YFSETQ. Trimming took 4 bases from V and 5 from J; bases not matched to a gene: 4. This CDR3 has 15 amino acids. The CDR3 region has the DNA TGCGCCAGCAGCGTAGGACTAGCGGGACACAATGAGCAGTTCTTC. Its translation: CASSVGLAGHNEQFF.

This clonotype came up many times. V is TRBV12-3 or TRBV12-4 and J is TRBJ2-2; TRBD1 agrees at 8 bases. Germline trimming cut 6 bases from V and 4 bases from J; bases unmatched to any gene: 7. The CDR3 covers 15 residues. The CDR3 DNA reads as TGTGCCAGCAGCTTGGGACAGGCGATCACCGGGGAGCTGTTTTTT. It specifies CASSLGQAITGELFF.

V is TRBV20-1 and J is TRBJ1-3; the D gene is possibly TRBD1 (5 bases). The V and J ends lost 5 bases and 3 bases respectively, with 14 bases between them. Germline V CDR1 and CDR2: DFQATT, SNEGSKA (reference sequence). The CDR3 length is 14 residues. CDR3: CSASDSRGGNTIYF. The CDR3 region has the DNA TGCAGTGCTTCTGACTCTAGGGGTGGAAACACCATATATTTT.

This clonotype was seen ten or more times. The chain employs TRBV27 and TRBJ1-4; tentatively, D is TRBD1 (6 bases). Trimming stripped 5 bases from V and 0 bases from J, with 13 bases between. The CDR3 covers 16 residues. Per germline, CDR1 MNHEY and CDR2 SMNVEV (reference sequence). The chain's CDR3 is CASSLSWTATNEKLFF. Here the CDR3 DNA reads TGTGCCAGCAGTCTTTCTTGGACAGCAACTAATGAAAAACTGTTTTTT.

This clonotype occurred many times. The chain has TRBV28 and TRBJ1-2; perhaps TRBD1 as D (5 bases). Germline V gene data show CDR1 as MDHEN and CDR2 as SYDVKM. This CDR3 region has 13 residues. V lost 6 bases to trimming and J lost 4 bases, with 12 bases between them. CDR3 coding DNA: TGTGCCAGCAGCGGGGGAAGGGTCTATGGCTACACCTTC. Protein product: CASSGGRVYGYTF.